Below are 3 T cell receptor beta chains sequenced from a single sample in a study of T cell responses to AZD1222 COVID-19 vaccine. Sequencing was performed with immunoSEQ multiplex PCR; in TCRdb, only in-frame clones are kept and a portion is missing. The sample lists about 45,000 clones; 85% to 90% were seen once. The sample in question was peripheral blood, obtained 28 days after the second AZD1222 dose. These receptors were obtained from an adult who received the AZD1222 COVID-19 vaccine.

The chain carries TRBV7-8 and TRBJ1-3, with D unclear. Germline CDR1 SGHVS, CDR2 FQNEAQ. This CDR3 is built from 13 residues. Trimming stripped 6 bases from V and 0 bases from J, with 6 bases between. CDR3 loop: CASRPSSGNTIYF. The DNA for the CDR3 is TGTGCCAGCAGACCTTCCTCTGGAAACACCATATATTTT.

This clone was detected a few times. CDR3 in DNA: TGTGCCAGCAGCTTAGAGCGGGGGAGCTCCTACGAGCAGTACTTC. It translates to CASSLERGSSYEQYF. The V and J genes are TRBV11-2 and TRBJ2-7; 7 nucleotides match TRBD2. CDR3 length: 15 amino acids. The junction had 2 bases not matched to a gene; V was cut back by 0 bases and J by 0 bases. Germline V lookup: CDR1 SGHAT, CDR2 FQNNGV.

In its sample, this clone was seen once. V is TRBV5-6 and J is TRBJ2-7; 8 bases agree with TRBD1. The CDR3 runs 12 residues. CDR1 and CDR2 from the germline V gene are SGHDT and YYEEEE. The V gene end was trimmed by 9 bases and the J gene end by 5 bases; junction bases not matched to a gene: 7. The CDR3 loop reads CATGTGRHEQYF. The CDR3 DNA follows: TGTGCCACAGGGACAGGTAGACACGAGCAGTACTTC.